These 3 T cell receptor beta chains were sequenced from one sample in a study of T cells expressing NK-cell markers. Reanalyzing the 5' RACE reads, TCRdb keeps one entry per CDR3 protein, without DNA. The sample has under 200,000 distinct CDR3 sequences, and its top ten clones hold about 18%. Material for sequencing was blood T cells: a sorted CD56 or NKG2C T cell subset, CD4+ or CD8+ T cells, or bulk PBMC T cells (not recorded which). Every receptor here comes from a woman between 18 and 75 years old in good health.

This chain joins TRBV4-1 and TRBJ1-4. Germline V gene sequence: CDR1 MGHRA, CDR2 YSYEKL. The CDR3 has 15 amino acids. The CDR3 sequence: CASSQDRRINEKLFF.

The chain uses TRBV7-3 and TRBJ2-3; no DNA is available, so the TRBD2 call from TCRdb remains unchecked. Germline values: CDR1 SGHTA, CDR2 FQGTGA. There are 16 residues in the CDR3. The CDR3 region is CASSPRLAGRTDTQYF. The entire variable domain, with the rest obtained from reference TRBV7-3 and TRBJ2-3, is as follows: GAGVSQTPSNKVTEKGKYVELRCDPISGHTALYWYRQSLGQGPEFLIYFQGTGAADDSGLPNDRFFAVRPEGSVSTLKIQRTERGDSAVYLCASSPRLAGRTDTQYFGPGTRLTVL.

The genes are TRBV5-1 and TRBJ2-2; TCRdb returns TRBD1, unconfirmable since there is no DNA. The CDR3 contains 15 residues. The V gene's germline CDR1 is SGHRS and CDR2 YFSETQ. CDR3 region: CASSLVGGDTGELFF.